A single T cell receptor beta chain is shown here with its context. Its antigen is not identified. For about nine days, about 9.9 x 10^4 sorted CD4+ cells grew with T cell-depleted PBMCs and CEF. This sample is part of a study of CD4 T cells in relation to SARS-CoV-2 and coronaviruses. About the research overall: PBMCs were cultured with antigen for roughly 9 days before TCR beta sequencing.

Measured with immunoSEQ multiplex PCR; TCRdb has only the in-frame clones, and not every one. The sample includes some 40,000 clones, over 70% seen only once; the top ten take about 20%. General observations from the study: Monoreactive clones expanded significantly more to SARS-CoV-2 than crossreactive clones did. No donor gave both pre-pandemic and post-infection samples.

This CDR3 is built from 18 residues. CDR1 is SGHDT and CDR2 is YYEEEE in the germline V gene. Trimming at V came to 4 bases and at J to 0 bases, leaving 7 bases not matched to a gene. The TCR originated in an adult with COVID-19. The sample comprised memory CD4+ T cells from PBMCs, cultured in vitro. The V and J genes are TRBV5-6 and TRBJ1-6, with 10 bases identical to TRBD1. CDR3 coding DNA: TGTGCCAGCAGCCCCGGGACAGGGGAAAGCTCCTATAATTCACCCCTCCACTTT. Translation gives CASSPGTGESSYNSPLHF.